The present T cell receptor (beta chain) was sequenced within a study of OX40 agonist ivuxolimab in advanced cancers. Study in general: Treatment of patients was with ivuxolimab, an agonistic anti-OX40 (CD134) antibody.

Note on this clone: The antigen remains unidentified.

Study-wide results and limits: Fewer expanded clones were found on average in CD4+ than in CD8+ T cells.

Here immunoSEQ multiplex PCR was the method, and the copy in TCRdb shows in-frame clones only, minus some. The sample records approximately 47,000 clones, about three quarters being singletons. Sequences were derived from CD4+ or CD8+ T cells sorted from blood, sampled in a trial of the OX40 agonist ivuxolimab. The sequence was collected from an adult with an advanced solid tumor such as melanoma, head and neck, liver or kidney cancer.

CDR3 sequence: CASSPGLVNYEQYF. The CDR3 DNA reads TGTGCCAGCTCACCCGGACTGGTGAACTACGAGCAGTACTTC. This chain uses TRBV18 with TRBJ2-7, with D maybe TRBD2 (5 bases). Trimming stripped 3 bases from V and 3 bases from J, with 12 bases between. Germline V gives CDR1 KGHSH, CDR2 LQKENI. This CDR3 has 14 amino acids.